This record covers a single TCR beta chain. The antigen remains unidentified. This entry belongs to a study of CD8 T cells in ankylosing spondylitis. Study-level points and caveats: Ankylosing spondylitis blood seemed to carry a telltale TCR beta motif made of seven or eight highly homologous variants. Existing reports had already noted some motif variants in reactive arthritis synovial fluid and blood.

TCRdb redid the calling of the 5' RACE reads with MiXCR, one entry per CDR3 protein. The sample gives some 840,000 distinct CDR3 sequences, about an eighth of which show up once; approximately 0.5% is in the top ten. This TCR derives from a male donor with ankylosing spondylitis. The material sequenced was blood, either unsorted or a sorted T cell fraction (not recorded which).

The CDR3 coding sequence is TGTGCCAGCAGGCTTAGACCCACAGGAAACCTACTCTATGGCTACACCTTC. As protein: CASRLRPTGNLLYGYTF. The J gene is TRBJ1-2, the V gene TRBV7-3, with TRBD1 as a possible D gene (5 bases). Trimming removed 6 bases from V and 4 bases from J, with 24 bases in between. The germline V gene has CDR1 SGHTA and CDR2 FQGTGA. The CDR3 totals 17 residues. The full variable domain, its missing parts supplied by reference TRBV7-3 and TRBJ1-2, is GAGVSQTPSNKVTEKGKYVELRCDPISGHTALYWYRQSLGQGPEFLIYFQGTGAADDSGLPNDRFFAVRPEGSVSTLKIQRTERGDSAVYLCASRLRPTGNLLYGYTFGSGTRLTVV.